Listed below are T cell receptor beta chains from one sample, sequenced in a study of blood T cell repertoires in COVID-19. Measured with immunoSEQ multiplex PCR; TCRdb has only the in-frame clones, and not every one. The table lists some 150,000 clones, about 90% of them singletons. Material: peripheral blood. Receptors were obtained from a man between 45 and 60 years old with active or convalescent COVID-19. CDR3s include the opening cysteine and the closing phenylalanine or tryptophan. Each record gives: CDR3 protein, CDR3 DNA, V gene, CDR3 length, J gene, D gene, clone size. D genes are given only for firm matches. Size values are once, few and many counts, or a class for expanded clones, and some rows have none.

CDR3 protein: CASRSSGQGYGYTF
CDR3 DNA: TGTGCCAGCAGATCCTCGGGACAGGGGTATGGCTACACCTTC
V gene: TRBV28
CDR3 length: 14
J gene: TRBJ1-2
D gene: TRBD1
clone size: once

CDR3 protein: CAWSVGDIPRPQHF
CDR3 DNA: TGTGCCTGGAGTGTAGGGGACATCCCTCGGCCCCAGCATTTT
V gene: TRBV30
CDR3 length: 14
J gene: TRBJ1-5
D gene: -
clone size: -

CDR3 protein: CASSPTSGRNNEQFF
CDR3 DNA: TGTGCCAGTAGTCCGACTAGCGGGAGGAACAATGAGCAGTTCTTC
V gene: TRBV19
CDR3 length: 15
J gene: TRBJ2-1
D gene: TRBD2
clone size: -

CDR3 protein: CASSTSQGNEKLFF
CDR3 DNA: TGTGCCAGCAGTACCTCCCAGGGGAACGAAAAACTGTTTTTT
V gene: TRBV6-6
CDR3 length: 14
J gene: TRBJ1-4
D gene: -
clone size: -

CDR3 protein: CASSLGQGAYEQYF
CDR3 DNA: TGCGCCAGCAGCCTGGGACAGGGGGCTTACGAGCAGTACTTC
V gene: TRBV5-1
CDR3 length: 14
J gene: TRBJ2-7
D gene: TRBD1
clone size: -

CDR3 protein: CASSLSGTSGSYNEQFF
CDR3 DNA: TGTGCCAGCAGTTTATCGGGGACTAGCGGGAGCTACAATGAGCAGTTCTTC
V gene: TRBV28
CDR3 length: 17
J gene: TRBJ2-1
D gene: TRBD2
clone size: -

CDR3 protein: CASSHDRAPLNTEAFF
CDR3 DNA: TGTGCCAGCAGTCATGACAGGGCCCCTTTGAACACTGAAGCTTTCTTT
V gene: TRBV28
CDR3 length: 16
J gene: TRBJ1-1
D gene: TRBD1
clone size: -

CDR3 protein: CATRRDSSGNTIYF
CDR3 DNA: TGTGCCACCAGGCGGGACTCTTCTGGAAACACCATATATTTT
V gene: TRBV15
CDR3 length: 14
J gene: TRBJ1-3
D gene: -
clone size: -

CDR3 protein: CASSLVASGRARETQYF
CDR3 DNA: TGTGCCAGCAGTTTAGTGGCTAGCGGGAGGGCCCGAGAGACCCAGTACTTC
V gene: TRBV28
CDR3 length: 17
J gene: TRBJ2-5
D gene: TRBD2
clone size: -

CDR3 protein: CASRDRAVSDEKLFF
CDR3 DNA: TGTGCCAGCAGGGACAGGGCGGTGTCTGATGAAAAACTGTTTTTT
V gene: TRBV19
CDR3 length: 15
J gene: TRBJ1-4
D gene: TRBD1
clone size: -

CDR3 protein: CASSERQGVSYEQYF
CDR3 DNA: TGTGCCAGCAGTGAAAGGCAGGGGGTTTCCTACGAGCAGTACTTC
V gene: TRBV2
CDR3 length: 15
J gene: TRBJ2-7
D gene: TRBD1
clone size: -